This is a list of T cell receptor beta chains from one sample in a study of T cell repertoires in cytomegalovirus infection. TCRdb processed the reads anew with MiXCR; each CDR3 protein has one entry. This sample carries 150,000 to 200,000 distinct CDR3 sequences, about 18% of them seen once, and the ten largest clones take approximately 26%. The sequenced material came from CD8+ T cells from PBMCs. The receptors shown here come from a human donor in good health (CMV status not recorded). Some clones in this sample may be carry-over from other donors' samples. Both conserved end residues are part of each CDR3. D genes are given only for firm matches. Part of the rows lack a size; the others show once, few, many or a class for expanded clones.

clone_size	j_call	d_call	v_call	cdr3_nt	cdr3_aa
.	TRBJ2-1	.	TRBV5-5	TGTGCCAGCAGCTGGGGACCAGGCAATGAGCAGTTCTTC	CASSWGPGNEQFF
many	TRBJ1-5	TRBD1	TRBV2	TGTGCCAGCAGGACGGGACAGGGAATAGGTCAGCCCCAGCATTTT	CASRTGQGIGQPQHF
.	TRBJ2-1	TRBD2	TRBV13	TGTGCCAGCAGCCTGCCCCGTGGACTAGAAGCAAACAATGAGCAGTTCTTC	CASSLPRGLEANNEQFF
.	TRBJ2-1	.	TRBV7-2	TGTGCCAGCAGCGACCCCGAGTTCTACAATGAGCAGTTCTTC	CASSDPEFYNEQFF
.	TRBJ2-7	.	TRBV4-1	TGCGCCAGCAGCCAAGATTTCGCAGGGAGCTCCTACGAGCAGTACTTC	CASSQDFAGSSYEQYF
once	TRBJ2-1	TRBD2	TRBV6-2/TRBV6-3	TGTGCCAGCGGCGGGACTAGCGCATACAATGAGCAGTTCTTC	CASGGTSAYNEQFF
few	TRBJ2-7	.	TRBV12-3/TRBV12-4	TGTGCCAGCAGTTTCGGGGGACCTTCCTACGAGCAGTACTTC	CASSFGGPSYEQYF
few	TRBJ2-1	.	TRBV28	TGTGCCAGCAGTTTTGGAGGGGTTAGCTCCTACAATGAGCAGTTCTTC	CASSFGGVSSYNEQFF
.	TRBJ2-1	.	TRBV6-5	TGTGCCAGCAAGGAGTGGGAGAGCTCCTACAATGAGCAGTTCTTC	CASKEWESSYNEQFF
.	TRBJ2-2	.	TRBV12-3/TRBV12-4	TGTGCCAGCAGTTTGGGGACATCCCCGACCACCGGGGAGCTGTTTTTT	CASSLGTSPTTGELFF
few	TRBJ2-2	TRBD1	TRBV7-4	TGTGCCAGCGGCACAGGGGGCCGCGGCACCGGGGAGCTGTTTTTT	CASGTGGRGTGELFF
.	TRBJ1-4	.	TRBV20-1	TGCAGTGCTAGAGTTAGTGAAAAACTGTTTTTT	CSARVSEKLFF
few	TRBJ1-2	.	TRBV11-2	TGTGCCAGCAGCTCAAGGGGATATAACTATGGCTACACCTTC	CASSSRGYNYGYTF
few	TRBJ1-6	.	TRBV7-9	TGTGCCAGCAGCTTAGAGACAGGACCTAATTCACCCCTCCACTTT	CASSLETGPNSPLHF
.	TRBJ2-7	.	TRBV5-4	TGTGCCAGCAGCTTGGCGGGCGCATGGCAGGAGAACGAGCAGTACTTC	CASSLAGAWQENEQYF
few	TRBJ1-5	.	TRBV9	TGTGCCAGCAGCCCAGAGGGGAGCAATCAGCCCCAGCATTTT	CASSPEGSNQPQHF
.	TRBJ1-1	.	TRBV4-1	TGCGCCAGCAGCCAAGGTCCCAAGACAGGGAACACTGAAGCTTTCTTT	CASSQGPKTGNTEAFF
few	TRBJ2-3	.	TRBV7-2	TGTGCCAGCAGACCCGGAACAGATACGCAGTATTTT	CASRPGTDTQYF
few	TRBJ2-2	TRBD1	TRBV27	TGTGCCAGCAGTTCCTACAGGGGTTTCGGGGAGCTGTTTTTT	CASSSYRGFGELFF
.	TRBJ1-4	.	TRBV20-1	TGCAGTGCTAGAGGTTACGGGTCTGAAAAACTGTTTTTT	CSARGYGSEKLFF
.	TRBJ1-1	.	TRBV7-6	TGTGCCAGCAGCTTAAATCGGGGGGCTAGGGACACTGAAGCTTTCTTT	CASSLNRGARDTEAFF
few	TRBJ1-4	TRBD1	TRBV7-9	TGTGCCAGCAGCACCGGGACAGCACTTAATGAAAAACTGTTTTTT	CASSTGTALNEKLFF
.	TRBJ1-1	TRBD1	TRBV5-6	TGTGCCAGCAGCAGCGGGGACAGGGACATCACTGAAGCTTTCTTT	CASSSGDRDITEAFF
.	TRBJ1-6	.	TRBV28	TGTGCCAGCAGGGAAACCGGGACCTCTGGTTCACCCCTCCACTTT	CASRETGTSGSPLHF
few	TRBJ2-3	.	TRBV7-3	TGTGCCACCACTGAACCCTTTTGGCCCGAACAGGGAGATACGCAGTATTTT	CATTEPFWPEQGDTQYF
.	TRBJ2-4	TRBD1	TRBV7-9	TGTGCCAGCAGCGGACAGGAACTAGCCAAAAACATTCAGTACTTC	CASSGQELAKNIQYF
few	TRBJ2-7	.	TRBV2	TGTGCCAGCAGAGAGACGGCCTACGAGCAGTACTTC	CASRETAYEQYF
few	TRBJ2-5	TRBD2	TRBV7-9	TGTGCCAGCAGCTTAAGGGAGCGGGGAGGAGAGACCCAGTACTTC	CASSLRERGGETQYF
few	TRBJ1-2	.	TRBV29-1	TGCAGCGTTACGGGACGGGCATCAGACTATGGCTACACCTTC	CSVTGRASDYGYTF
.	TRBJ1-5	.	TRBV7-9	TGTGCCAGCAGCTTGGCAGGACCTAGCAATCAGCCCCAGCATTTT	CASSLAGPSNQPQHF
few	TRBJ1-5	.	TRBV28	TGTGCCAGCAGTTTGATGGCGGTCGAGTATCAGCCCCAGCATTTT	CASSLMAVEYQPQHF
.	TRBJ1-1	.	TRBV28	TGTGCTATCACTCCGGCGGGGATAACTGAAGCTTTCTTT	CAITPAGITEAFF
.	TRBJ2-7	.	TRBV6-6	TGTGCCAGCAGTTACGGCAGGCATGCCGACGAGCAGTACTTC	CASSYGRHADEQYF
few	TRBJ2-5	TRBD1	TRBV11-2	TGTGCCAGCAGCTTAGGTGTGGGGACAGGGGACCAAGAGACCCAGTACTTC	CASSLGVGTGDQETQYF
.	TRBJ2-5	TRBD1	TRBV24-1	TGTGCCACCAGTGATTCCGAGGACAGGCAAGAGACCCAGTACTTC	CATSDSEDRQETQYF
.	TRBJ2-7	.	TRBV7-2	TGTGCCAGCAGCCCCAGCTACGGGACATCGTACGAGCAGTACTTC	CASSPSYGTSYEQYF